A single sample gave rise to the 9 T cell receptor beta chains below, sequenced in a study of T-cell reconstitution after alpha-beta-depleted transplantation in children. Unique molecular identifiers were used to barcode this TCRbeta library. Each CDR3 protein gets one entry after TCRdb re-called the PCR reads with MiXCR. This sample has hundreds of thousands of distinct CDR3 sequences, with around 20% found just once. The material sequenced was PBMCs from the stem cell graft donor, taken from the stem cell graft. The receptor set was obtained from a human donor who donated a stem cell graft to a child with acute lymphoblastic leukemia.

This clonotype was picked up many times. The chain couples TRBV5-1 to TRBJ1-5; 8 bases are a match to TRBD1. The CDR3 extends over 14 amino acids. Germline V gives CDR1 SGHRS, CDR2 YFSETQ. With V trimmed by 3 bases and J by 2 bases, 1 base remained unmatched. CDR3 protein: CASSSQGGNQPQHF. The CDR3 DNA follows: TGCGCCAGCAGCTCACAGGGGGGCAATCAGCCCCAGCATTTT.

This clonotype has only a few counts. CDR3 region: CALRRGVLLAFF. The CDR3 DNA follows: TGTGCTCTCAGGAGAGGGGTCCTTCTGGCTTTCTTT. The V gene is TRBV7-2, the J gene TRBJ1-1; D may be TRBD1 (5 bases). The length of the CDR3 is 12 residues. Germline V lookup: CDR1 SGHTA, CDR2 FQGNSA.

The rearrangement uses TRBV20-1 and TRBJ2-5; no definite D call. The CDR3 runs 13 residues. With 5 bases removed from V and 5 bases from J, the gap between germline ends came to 15 bases. Germline assignment: CDR1 DFQATT and CDR2 SNEGSKA (reference sequence). The CDR3 region is CSAFHRRRETQYF. The CDR3 DNA is TGCAGTGCTTTCCACCGTCGAAGGGAGACCCAGTACTTC.

The chain couples TRBV6-2 or TRBV6-3 to TRBJ1-5; the D is unclear. Trimming removed 3 bases from V and 3 bases from J, with 18 bases in between. Germline V gene sequence: CDR1 MNHEY, CDR2 SVGEGT. The CDR3 loop spans 17 amino acids. Here the CDR3 DNA reads TGTGCCAGCAGTTATATCCCCGGACCCATAAACAATCAGCCCCAGCATTTT. It encodes CASSYIPGPINNQPQHF.

This clonotype was seen more than once but under ten times. The chain uses TRBV5-1 and TRBJ2-3, with no clear D. Germline V gives CDR1 SGHRS, CDR2 YFSETQ. This CDR3 is 15 amino acids long. V dropped 1 base and J dropped 3 bases, with 12 bases sitting between them. The CDR3 reads CASSLSPPRTDTQYF. The DNA for the CDR3 is TGCGCCAGCAGCTTGTCCCCCCCGAGGACAGATACGCAGTATTTT.

This clonotype was observed a few times. This chain connects TRBV12-3 or TRBV12-4 to TRBJ2-2; D may be TRBD1 or TRBD2 (6 bases each). There are 15 residues in the CDR3. The ends were cut back, 3 bases at V and 5 bases at J, with 13 bases in the middle. The CDR3 loop reads CASSFSGGGTGELFF. Here the CDR3 DNA reads TGTGCCAGCAGTTTCAGCGGAGGGGGGACCGGGGAGCTGTTTTTT.

The chain uses TRBV5-5 and TRBJ1-2; maybe TRBD1 (5 bases). V was shortened by 4 bases and J by 0 bases, with 16 bases between the two germline ends. Germline V gives CDR1 SGHKS, CDR2 YYEKEE (reference sequence). The CDR3 contains 16 residues. The CDR3 is CASSPWGGRANYGYTF. The CDR3 DNA sequence: TGTGCCAGCAGCCCCTGGGGCGGCAGGGCTAACTATGGCTACACCTTC.

This clonotype was recorded many times. V gene TRBV6-5 combines with J gene TRBJ1-6; tentative D call: TRBD1 (5 bases). Germline CDR1 reads MNHEY; CDR2 reads SVGAGI. The V end lost 2 bases, the J end lost 9 bases, and 17 bases lay between the germline ends. The CDR3 is 16 amino acids. The CDR3 is CASSYEPPGRSSPLHF. DNA of the CDR3: TGTGCCAGCAGTTACGAGCCTCCAGGGAGAAGTTCACCCCTCCACTTT.

CDR3 DNA: TGCGCCAGCAGCCAAGATTGGGCCGAGACCCAGTACTTC. Encoded protein: CASSQDWAETQYF. This rearrangement joins TRBV4-1 to TRBJ2-5; no definite D call. V was trimmed by 0 bases and J by 5 bases, leaving 7 bases between them. The length of the CDR3 is 13 residues. Germline CDR1 is MGHRA and CDR2 is YSYEKL.